Shown below are 15 T cell receptor beta chains from a single sample sequenced in a study of early T cells in non-severe SARS-CoV-2 infection. MiXCR, applied by TCRdb to the 5' RACE reads, yields one record per CDR3 protein. The sample lists some 70,000 distinct CDR3 sequences, about 9% occurring once. Material for sequencing was whole blood. The receptor set was obtained from an adult who was a healthcare worker with PCR-confirmed SARS-CoV-2 infection or an uninfected control (not recorded which).

This clonotype appeared many times. This chain connects TRBV5-1 to TRBJ2-1, with TRBD1 matching over 9 bases. The length of the CDR3 is 14 residues. The J segment lost 6 bases and the V segment lost 3 bases, leaving 4 bases of the junction unmatched. The germline CDR1 and CDR2 sequences are SGHRS and YFSETQ. The CDR3 spells CASSWDRDGNEQFF. The DNA of the CDR3 is TGCGCCAGCAGCTGGGACAGGGATGGCAATGAGCAGTTCTTC.

Ten or more counts support this clonotype. The rearrangement uses TRBV29-1 and TRBJ2-5; a possible D gene is TRBD2 (5 bases). Trimming removed 0 bases from V and 4 bases from J, with 12 bases in between. Germline CDR1 SQVTM, CDR2 ANQGSEA. The CDR3 is made up of 14 amino acids. In DNA, the CDR3 is TGCAGCGTTGAAGATCCCCCCGCGGGAGAGACCCAGTACTTC. Translation gives CSVEDPPAGETQYF.

This clonotype occurred a few times. This chain joins TRBV28 and TRBJ2-2; 8 bases map to TRBD2. The V gene's germline CDR1 is MDHEN and CDR2 SYDVKM. The CDR3 has 15 amino acids. The V segment lost 11 bases and the J segment 9 bases; nucleotides outside the gene matches: 17. This CDR3 is CALAHDPSGRRELFF. In DNA, the CDR3 is TGTGCCCTCGCTCATGACCCGAGCGGGAGACGGGAGCTGTTTTTT.

Note on this clonotype: Being one base from a much bigger clone, this may be a read error. This rearrangement joins TRBV5-6 to TRBJ1-3, with D tentatively TRBD1 (6 bases). This CDR3 region has 14 residues. Germline CDR1 reads SGHDT; CDR2 reads YYEEEE. The DNA for the CDR3 is TGTGTCAGCAGCTCAACAGGGTCTGGAAACACCATATATTTT. It specifies CVSSSTGSGNTIYF.

This clonotype was recorded many times. This chain connects TRBV28 to TRBJ2-2, with D perhaps TRBD1 (6 bases). V was cut by 7 bases and J by 1 base, with 13 bases left in between. CDR1 and CDR2 from the germline V gene are MDHEN and SYDVKM. CDR3 length: 15 residues. Here the CDR3 DNA reads TGTGCCAGCACTCCTCAAGGGGGGAACACCGGGGAGCTGTTTTTT. Protein sequence: CASTPQGGNTGELFF.

There are many counts of this clonotype. The rearrangement links TRBV20-1 to TRBJ2-4; D gene uncertain. V lost 0 bases to trimming and J lost 0 bases, with 6 bases between them. CDR1 and CDR2 from the germline V gene are DFQATT and SNEGSKA (reference sequence). The CDR3 contains 14 residues. CDR3 in DNA: TGCAGTGCTAGAGAACCCCTAGCCAAAAACATTCAGTACTTC. The encoded protein is CSAREPLAKNIQYF.

The sample holds many counts of this clonotype. The chain is built from TRBV9 and TRBJ1-1, with D unclear. Germline CDR1 and CDR2: SGDLS and YYNGEE. The length of the CDR3 is 13 residues. V was clipped by 6 bases and J by 9 bases, with 18 bases between them. CDR3 DNA sequence: TGTGCCAGCACCGGTGTGTATGACGGGAAAGCTTTCTTT. Translated: CASTGVYDGKAFF.

Ten or more counts support this clonotype. This chain uses TRBV5-5 with TRBJ2-5; no firm D call. Between the trimmed V and J ends, which lost 0 bases and 0 bases, there was a span of 6 bases. Germline lookup yields CDR1 SGHKS and CDR2 YYEKEE (reference sequence). CDR3 length: 14 residues. The CDR3 loop is CASSLDIYQETQYF. CDR3 in DNA: TGTGCCAGCAGCTTGGACATTTACCAAGAGACCCAGTACTTC.

This clonotype occurred a few times. The V call is TRBV6-2 or TRBV6-3, the J call TRBJ2-2, with D maybe TRBD2 (6 bases). Germline CDR1 MNHEY, CDR2 SVGEGT. This CDR3 has 14 amino acids. V was cut by 6 bases and J by 2 bases, with 10 bases left in between. The CDR3 DNA reads as TGTGCCAGCAGCTCCGGACTAAACACCGGGGAGCTGTTTTTT. This codes for CASSSGLNTGELFF.

This clonotype was seen ten or more times. The chain employs TRBV12-3 or TRBV12-4 and TRBJ2-3; D ambiguous. V lost 4 bases and J 1 base, leaving 9 bases between the germline ends. The CDR3 has 14 amino acids. The CDR3 DNA follows: TGTGCCAGCAGTTCAATGGTGGGCACAGATACGCAGTATTTT. Translated: CASSSMVGTDTQYF.

At least ten counts were recorded for this clonotype. The chain uses TRBV25-1 and TRBJ1-6; perhaps TRBD1 as D (5 bases). Per the germline V gene, CDR1 is MGHDK and CDR2 is SYGVNS. Trimming pared 1 base from V and 11 bases from J, leaving 15 bases between. The CDR3 runs 15 residues. The DNA for the CDR3 is TGTGCCAGCAGTGAATCGGGACCCCCATTTCCACCCCTCCACTTT. Residues: CASSESGPPFPPLHF.

This clonotype was recorded at least ten times. The rearrangement links TRBV6-5 to TRBJ2-1; TRBD1 matches 8 bases. Germline CDR1 and CDR2: MNHEY and SVGAGI. The CDR3 extends over 13 amino acids. Losses at the gene ends were 6 bases for V and 7 bases for J; bases not matched to a gene: 5. The DNA for the CDR3 is TGTGCCAGCAGCAGGACAGGGTCGAATGAGCAGTTCTTC. Encoded protein: CASSRTGSNEQFF.

In this sample, this clonotype turned up many times. J is TRBJ1-1 and V is TRBV29-1; D call uncertain. The germline V and J ends were trimmed by 6 bases and 3 bases, with 11 bases remaining between them. Germline V gene data show CDR1 as SQVTM and CDR2 as ANQGSEA. The CDR3 runs to 12 residues. In DNA, the CDR3 is TGCAGCGTCGTCTCCGGGGACACTGAAGCTTTCTTT. Translated, it gives CSVVSGDTEAFF.

This sequence joins TRBV5-4 and TRBJ1-4; TRBD1 matches 10 bases. The germline gives CDR1 SGHNT, CDR2 YYREEE (reference sequence). The CDR3 has 14 amino acids. The V segment lost 3 bases and the J segment 6 bases; nucleotides outside the gene matches: 2. CDR3 protein: CASSSDRGYEKLFF. CDR3 DNA sequence: TGTGCCAGCAGCTCGGACAGGGGGTATGAAAAACTGTTTTTT. Full variable domain (rest looked up from reference TRBV5-4 and TRBJ1-4): ETGVTQSPTHLIKTRGQQVTLRCSSQSGHNTVSWYQQALGQGPQFIFQYYREEENGRGNFPPRFSGLQFPNYSSELNVNALELDDSALYLCASSSDRGYEKLFFGSGTQLSVL.

This clonotype was counted between two and nine times. The chain links TRBV6-4 to TRBJ2-3; D might be TRBD1 or TRBD2, each matching 6 bases. CDR3 size: 14 residues. V was shortened by 3 bases and J by 2 bases, with 9 bases between the two germline ends. Germline V gene sequence: CDR1 MRHNA, CDR2 SNTAGT. The CDR3 bases are TGTGCCAGCAGTGAGGGGGGCCCCACAGATACGCAGTATTTT. Translation: CASSEGGPTDTQYF.